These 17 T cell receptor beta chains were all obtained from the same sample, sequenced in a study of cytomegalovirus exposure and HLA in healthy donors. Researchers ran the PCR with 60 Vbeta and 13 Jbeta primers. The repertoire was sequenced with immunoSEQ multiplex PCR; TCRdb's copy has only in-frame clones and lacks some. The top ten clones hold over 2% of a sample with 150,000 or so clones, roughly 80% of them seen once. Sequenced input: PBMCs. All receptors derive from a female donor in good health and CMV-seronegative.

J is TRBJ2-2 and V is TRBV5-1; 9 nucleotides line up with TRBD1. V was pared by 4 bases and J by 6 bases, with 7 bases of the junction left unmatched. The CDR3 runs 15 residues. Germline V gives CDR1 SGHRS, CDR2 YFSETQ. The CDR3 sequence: CASSGGQGTAGELFF. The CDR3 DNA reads TGCGCCAGCAGCGGAGGACAGGGGACGGCCGGGGAGCTGTTTTTT. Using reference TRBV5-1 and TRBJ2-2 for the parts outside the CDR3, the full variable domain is KAGVTQTPRYLIKTRGQQVTLSCSPISGHRSVSWYQQTPGQGLQFLFEYFSETQRNKGNFPGRFSGRQFSNSRSEMNVSTLELGDSALYLCASSGGQGTAGELFFGEGSRLTVL.

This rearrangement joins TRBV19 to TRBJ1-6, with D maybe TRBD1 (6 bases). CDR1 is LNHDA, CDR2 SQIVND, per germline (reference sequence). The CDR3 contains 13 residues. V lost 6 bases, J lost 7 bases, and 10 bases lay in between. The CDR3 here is CASSAGVNSPLHF. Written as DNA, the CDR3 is TGTGCCAGTAGCGCAGGGGTCAATTCACCCCTCCACTTT.

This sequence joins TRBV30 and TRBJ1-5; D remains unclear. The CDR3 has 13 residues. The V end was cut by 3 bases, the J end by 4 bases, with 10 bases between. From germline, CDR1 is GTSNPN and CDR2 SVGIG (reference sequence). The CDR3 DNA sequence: TGTGCCTGGAGATCTACGGTGAATCAGCCCCAGCATTTT. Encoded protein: CAWRSTVNQPQHF.

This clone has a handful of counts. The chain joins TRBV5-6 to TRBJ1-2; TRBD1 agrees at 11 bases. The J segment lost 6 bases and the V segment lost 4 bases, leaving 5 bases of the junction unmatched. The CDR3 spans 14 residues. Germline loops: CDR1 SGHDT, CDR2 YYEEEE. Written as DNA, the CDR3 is TGTGCCAGCAGCCGAAGGGGACAGGGGGATGGCTACACCTTC. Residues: CASSRRGQGDGYTF. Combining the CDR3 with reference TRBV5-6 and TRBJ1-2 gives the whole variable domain DAGVTQSPTHLIKTRGQQVTLRCSPKSGHDTVSWYQQALGQGPQFIFQYYEEEERQRGNFPDRFSGHQFPNYSSELNVNALLLGDSALYLCASSRRGQGDGYTFGSGTRLTVV.

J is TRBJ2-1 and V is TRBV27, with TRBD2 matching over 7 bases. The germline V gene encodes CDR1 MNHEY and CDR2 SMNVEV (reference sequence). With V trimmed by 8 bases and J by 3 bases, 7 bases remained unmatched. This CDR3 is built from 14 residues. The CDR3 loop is CASAAGGSYNEQFF. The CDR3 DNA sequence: TGTGCCAGCGCCGCTGGCGGGAGCTACAATGAGCAGTTCTTC.

CDR3 residues: CSAAWGSRREQYF. The CDR3 DNA follows: TGCAGCGCCGCGTGGGGCTCTAGGCGCGAGCAGTACTTC. The gene calls are TRBV29-1 and TRBJ2-7, with D perhaps matching TRBD1 (5 bases). Trimming took 7 bases from V and 6 from J, leaving 19 bases between them. The CDR3 contains 13 residues. CDR1 and CDR2 from the germline V gene are SQVTM and ANQGSEA.

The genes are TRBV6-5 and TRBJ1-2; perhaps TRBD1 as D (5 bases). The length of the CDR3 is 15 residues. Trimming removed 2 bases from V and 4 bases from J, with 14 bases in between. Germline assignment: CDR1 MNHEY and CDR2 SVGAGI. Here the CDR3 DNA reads TGTGCCAGCAGTTACGGATCCAGGGTGGGCTATGGCTACACCTTC. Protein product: CASSYGSRVGYGYTF.

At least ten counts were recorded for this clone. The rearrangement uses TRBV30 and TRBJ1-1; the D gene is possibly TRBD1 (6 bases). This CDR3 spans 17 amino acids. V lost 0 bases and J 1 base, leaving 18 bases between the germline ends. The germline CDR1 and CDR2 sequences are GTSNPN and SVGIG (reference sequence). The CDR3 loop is CAWSVLSRQVPNTEAFF. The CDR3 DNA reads TGTGCCTGGAGTGTCCTATCGAGACAGGTTCCGAACACTGAAGCTTTCTTT.

The CDR3 region has the DNA TGCGCCAGCAGTGACCCCTTCGGCGGAACTGAAGCTTTCTTT. It translates to CASSDPFGGTEAFF. J is TRBJ1-1 and V is TRBV10-1; no clear D gene. This CDR3 contains 14 residues. The V end was cut by 3 bases, the J end by 5 bases, with 13 bases between. Germline CDR1 and CDR2: WNHNN and SYGVQD (reference sequence).

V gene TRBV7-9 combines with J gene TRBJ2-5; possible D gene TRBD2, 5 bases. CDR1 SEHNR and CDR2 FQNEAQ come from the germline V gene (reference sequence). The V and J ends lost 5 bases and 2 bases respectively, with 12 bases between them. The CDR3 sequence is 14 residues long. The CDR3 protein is CASSPYGVQETQYF. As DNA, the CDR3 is TGTGCCAGCAGCCCTTACGGGGTTCAAGAGACCCAGTACTTC.

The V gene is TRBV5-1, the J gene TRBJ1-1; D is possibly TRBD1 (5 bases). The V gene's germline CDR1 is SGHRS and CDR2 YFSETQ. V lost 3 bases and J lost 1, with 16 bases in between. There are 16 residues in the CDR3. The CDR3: CASSSGYRGGNTEAFF. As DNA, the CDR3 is TGCGCCAGCAGCTCCGGGTATCGGGGGGGGAACACTGAAGCTTTCTTT.

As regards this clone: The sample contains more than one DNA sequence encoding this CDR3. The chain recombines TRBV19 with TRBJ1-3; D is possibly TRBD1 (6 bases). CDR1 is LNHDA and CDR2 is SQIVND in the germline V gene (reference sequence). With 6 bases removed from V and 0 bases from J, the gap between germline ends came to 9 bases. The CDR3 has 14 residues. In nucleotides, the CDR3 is TGTGCCAGTAGCACAGGGTCCTCTGGAAACACCATATATTTT. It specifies CASSTGSSGNTIYF.

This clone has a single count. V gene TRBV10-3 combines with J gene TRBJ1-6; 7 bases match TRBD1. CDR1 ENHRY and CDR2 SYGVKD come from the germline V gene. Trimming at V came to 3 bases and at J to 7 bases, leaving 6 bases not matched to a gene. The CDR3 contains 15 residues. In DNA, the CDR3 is TGTGCCATCAGTGATTACGAGGGGGCGAATTCACCCCTCCACTTT. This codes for CAISDYEGANSPLHF.

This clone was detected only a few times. CDR3 in amino acids: CASSLRLAGEGQFF. In DNA form, the CDR3 reads TGTGCCAGCAGCCTGAGACTAGCGGGAGAAGGGCAGTTCTTC. The rearrangement uses TRBV5-6 and TRBJ2-1; 12 bases align to TRBD2. J was trimmed by 12 bases and V by 4 bases; bases with no gene match: 8. The CDR3 contains 14 residues. CDR1 and CDR2 from the germline V gene are SGHDT and YYEEEE.

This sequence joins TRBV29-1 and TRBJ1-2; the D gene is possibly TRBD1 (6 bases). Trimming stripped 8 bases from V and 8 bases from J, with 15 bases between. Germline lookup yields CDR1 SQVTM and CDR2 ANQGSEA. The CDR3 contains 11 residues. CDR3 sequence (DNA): TGCAGCTCGGGGGGGGCCCGCGGCTACACCTTC. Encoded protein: CSSGGARGYTF.

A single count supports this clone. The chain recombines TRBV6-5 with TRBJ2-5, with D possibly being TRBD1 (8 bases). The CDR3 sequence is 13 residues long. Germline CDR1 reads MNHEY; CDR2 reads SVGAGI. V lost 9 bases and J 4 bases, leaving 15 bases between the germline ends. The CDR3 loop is CASAQGGRETQYF. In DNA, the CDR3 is TGTGCCAGTGCACAGGGGGGGCGAGAGACCCAGTACTTC.

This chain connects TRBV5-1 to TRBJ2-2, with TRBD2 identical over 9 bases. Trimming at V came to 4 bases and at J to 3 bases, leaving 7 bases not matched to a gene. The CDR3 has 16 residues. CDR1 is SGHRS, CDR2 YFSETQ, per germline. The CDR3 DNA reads TGCGCCAGCAGCCTGGGACTAGCCGACTACACCGGGGAGCTGTTTTTT. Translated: CASSLGLADYTGELFF. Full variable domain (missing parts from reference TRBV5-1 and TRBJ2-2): KAGVTQTPRYLIKTRGQQVTLSCSPISGHRSVSWYQQTPGQGLQFLFEYFSETQRNKGNFPGRFSGRQFSNSRSEMNVSTLELGDSALYLCASSLGLADYTGELFFGEGSRLTVL.